This entry concerns a single TCR beta chain. The data stem from a study of cytomegalovirus exposure and HLA in healthy donors. The overall study: T cells numbering about 180 million yielded more than 100 million unique TCR beta sequences in an earlier analysis. Unique TCRs from HLA-typed donors, approximately 80 million of them, were held in an early data release.

Germline-derived CDR1 and CDR2 are SGHVS and FNYEAQ. The CDR3 runs to 13 residues. Trimming took 3 bases from V and 8 from J; bases not matched to a gene: 6. The PCR made use of 60 Vbeta and 13 Jbeta primers. Only in-frame clones appear in the TCRdb table, and some are missing; sequencing was by immunoSEQ multiplex PCR. The repertoire table contains roughly 71,000 clones. The sequence derives from a woman between 40 and 50 years old in good health and CMV-seropositive. The chain joins TRBV7-6 to TRBJ1-2; 7 bases line up with TRBD1. Specimen: PBMCs. The CDR3 DNA follows: TGTGCCAGCAGCTTTACAGGGGTGGAAGGCTACACCTTC. It codes for CASSFTGVEGYTF.